The 21 T cell receptor beta chains below come from one sample, sequenced in a study of blood T cell repertoires in COVID-19. Generated by immunoSEQ multiplex PCR, the TCRdb table keeps only in-frame clones and is missing some. The sample includes around 100,000 clones, about nine tenths of them seen just once. The sample was peripheral blood. Every receptor here comes from a woman aged 50 to 65 with COVID-19, enrolled during active disease.

The V and J genes are TRBV5-1 and TRBJ1-3; maybe TRBD1 (6 bases). The CDR3 has 18 residues. V lost 4 bases, J lost 0 bases, and 20 bases lay in between. Germline V gene sequence: CDR1 SGHRS, CDR2 YFSETQ. Here the CDR3 reads CASSQDSLFGDSGNTIYF. The CDR3 coding sequence is TGCGCCAGCAGCCAGGACAGTCTGTTTGGGGACTCTGGAAACACCATATATTTT.

CDR3 loop: CSVAGLDTQYF. The CDR3 DNA follows: TGCAGCGTTGCAGGGTTAGATACGCAGTATTTT. This chain uses TRBV29-1 with TRBJ2-3, with D perhaps matching TRBD1 (5 bases). Germline CDR1 is SQVTM and CDR2 is ANQGSEA. V was clipped by 4 bases and J by 5 bases, with 7 bases between them. The CDR3 has 11 residues.

The chain uses TRBV2 and TRBJ2-5, with D perhaps matching TRBD2 (5 bases). The CDR3 spans 8 residues. V lost 8 bases and J 10 bases, leaving 5 bases between the germline ends. CDR1 SNHLY and CDR2 FYNNEI come from the germline V gene. CDR3 sequence (DNA): TGTGCCAGCGAGGGCCAGTACTTC. This sequence encodes CASEGQYF.

In its sample, this clone was seen a few times. This chain connects TRBV24-1 to TRBJ2-1; no firm D call. CDR1 and CDR2 (germline): KGHDR, SFDVKD. This CDR3 is 15 amino acids long. Trimming removed 5 bases at V and 0 bases at J, with 10 bases between. The chain's CDR3 is CATSGRRSSYNEQFF. For the CDR3, the DNA is TGTGCCACCAGTGGCAGGCGAAGCTCCTACAATGAGCAGTTCTTC.

The chain is built from TRBV19 and TRBJ1-5, with D possibly TRBD1 on 5 matching bases. V lost 1 base and J lost 4, with 11 bases in between. This CDR3 comprises 15 residues. CDR1 is LNHDA, CDR2 SQIVND, per germline (reference sequence). Here the CDR3 DNA reads TGTGCCAGTAGTATAGGGGGGGGTCTTAATCAGCCCCAGCATTTT. Translating it yields CASSIGGGLNQPQHF.

This clone has a single count. The chain has TRBV6-6 and TRBJ1-3; possibly TRBD1 for D (5 bases). This CDR3 region has 14 residues. Trimming took 7 bases from V and 4 from J, leaving 14 bases between them. Per the germline V gene, CDR1 is MNHNY and CDR2 is SVGAGI (reference sequence). The CDR3 sequence is CASNDQGIGNTIYF. The CDR3 region has the DNA TGTGCCAGCAACGACCAGGGAATCGGAAACACCATATATTTT.

This clone occurred once. The V gene is TRBV27, the J gene TRBJ2-4, with TRBD1 matching over 10 bases. Germline CDR1 reads MNHEY; CDR2 reads SMNVEV (reference sequence). The CDR3 sequence is 19 residues long. Trimming cost V 7 bases and J 4 bases; bases outside gene matches: 19. The CDR3 is CASTSRRTGTGAAKNIQYF. CDR3 nucleotides: TGTGCCAGCACCTCGCGAAGAACCGGGACAGGGGCCGCGAAAAACATTCAGTACTTC.

J is TRBJ2-2 and V is TRBV5-1; 8 bases are shared with TRBD1. J was trimmed by 6 bases and V by 5 bases; bases with no gene match: 6. Germline V CDR1 and CDR2: SGHRS, YFSETQ. This CDR3 has 14 amino acids. The CDR3 nucleotides are TGCGCCAGCAGTCCTGGACAGGGTCCCGGGGAGCTGTTTTTT. Encoded protein: CASSPGQGPGELFF.

The V call is TRBV19, the J call TRBJ1-3; 7 nucleotides match TRBD1. Germline CDR1 reads LNHDA; CDR2 reads SQIVND (reference sequence). CDR3 length equals 16 residues. Trimming at V came to 3 bases and at J to 1 base, leaving 6 bases not matched to a gene. The chain's CDR3 is CASSIGTALSGNTIYF. The CDR3 DNA sequence: TGTGCCAGTAGTATCGGGACAGCCTTGTCTGGAAACACCATATATTTT.

The CDR3 reads CASSSRLTVYEQYF. CDR3 DNA sequence: TGTGCCAGCAGTTCCCGCCTGACAGTTTACGAGCAGTACTTC. V usage is TRBV27 and J usage is TRBJ2-7; maybe TRBD1 (5 bases). Trimming pared 4 bases from V and 4 bases from J, leaving 14 bases between. Germline assignment: CDR1 MNHEY and CDR2 SMNVEV (reference sequence). The CDR3 length is 14 residues.

The V gene is TRBV7-8, the J gene TRBJ1-6; 7 bases fit TRBD1. J was trimmed by 7 bases and V by 2 bases; bases with no gene match: 2. This CDR3 comprises 14 residues. Germline CDR1 is SGHVS and CDR2 is FQNEAQ. This chain's CDR3 is CASSLQGENSPLHF. CDR3 sequence (DNA): TGTGCCAGCAGCTTACAGGGGGAAAATTCACCCCTCCACTTT.

CDR3 sequence (DNA): TGCGCCAGCAGCTTGGAACCGACAGGGGGCTTACGGGTTAATTCACCCCTCCACTTT. It translates to CASSLEPTGGLRVNSPLHF. The chain is built from TRBV5-1 and TRBJ1-6, with TRBD1 matching 10 bases. The germline V gene has CDR1 SGHRS and CDR2 YFSETQ. The ends lost 0 bases at V and 6 bases at J; junction bases unmatched: 12. This CDR3 region has 19 residues.

This clone has a single count. The chain couples TRBV11-2 to TRBJ2-1; 12 nucleotides align to TRBD2. Germline V gene sequence: CDR1 SGHAT, CDR2 FQNNGV. The V and J ends lost 5 bases and 7 bases, in that order; junction bases with no gene match: 12. The CDR3 covers 17 residues. The CDR3 bases are TGTGCCAGCAGCCCCAGTCTTGGACTAGCGGGGTTAAATGAGCAGTTCTTC. Translated: CASSPSLGLAGLNEQFF.

This clone showed up just once. The gene calls are TRBV7-5 and TRBJ1-2; TRBD1 is taken as the D call from the table, unchecked against the DNA. TRBV7-5 corresponds to a pseudogene. CDR3 length: 13 residues. Here the CDR3 DNA reads TGTGCCAGAAGCCCGGGACAGGGGTATGGCTACACCTTC. This encodes CARSPGQGYGYTF.

The V gene is TRBV19, the J gene TRBJ2-7; 8 positions agree with TRBD1. Germline-derived CDR1 and CDR2 are LNHDA and SQIVND (reference sequence). V shed 4 bases, J shed 3 bases, and the junction held 5 bases outside the gene matches. The CDR3 sequence is 14 residues long. The CDR3 loop reads CASSKTGGDYEQYV. CDR3 in DNA: TGTGCCAGTAGTAAAACAGGGGGTGACTACGAGCAGTACGTC.

This clone has a single count. CDR3: CAWSTLIGTEAFF. CDR3 DNA sequence: TGTGCCTGGAGTACTTTAATAGGGACAGAAGCTTTCTTT. This sequence joins TRBV30 and TRBJ1-1, with D possibly being TRBD1 (6 bases). Germline assignment: CDR1 GTSNPN and CDR2 SVGIG (reference sequence). This CDR3 has 13 amino acids. V was shortened by 2 bases and J by 8 bases, with 15 bases between the two germline ends. Combining the CDR3 with reference TRBV30 and TRBJ1-1 gives the whole variable domain SQTIHQWPATLVQPVGSPLSLECTVEGTSNPNLYWYRQAAGRGLQLLFYSVGIGQISSEVPQNLSASRPQDRQFILSSKKLLLSDSGFYLCAWSTLIGTEAFFGQGTRLTVV.

The rearrangement links TRBV29-1 to TRBJ2-1; possible D gene TRBD2, 6 bases. CDR1 is SQVTM and CDR2 is ANQGSEA in the germline V gene. The V gene lost 4 bases and the J gene lost 1 base, with 11 bases spanning the gap. The CDR3 totals 14 residues. CDR3 sequence reads: CSVGTGGSYNEQFF. The CDR3 coding sequence is TGCAGCGTTGGAACCGGGGGTTCCTACAATGAGCAGTTCTTC.

The chain uses TRBV3-1 (or the pseudogene TRBV3-2) and TRBJ1-4; 8 bases are a match to TRBD1. The CDR3 is 14 residues long. Germline V gene sequence: CDR1 LGHDT, CDR2 YNNKEL (reference sequence). V gave up 4 bases and J gave up 4 bases; unmatched junction bases: 2. As DNA, the CDR3 is TGTGCCAGCAGCCCAGGGACAGGTAATGAAAAACTGTTTTTT. This encodes CASSPGTGNEKLFF.

The gene calls are TRBV3-1 (or the pseudogene TRBV3-2) and TRBJ1-4; 9 bases match TRBD1. From germline, CDR1 is LGHDT and CDR2 YNNKEL (reference sequence). Germline trimming cut 3 bases from V and 7 bases from J; bases unmatched to any gene: 12. This CDR3 is built from 17 residues. CDR3 bases: TGTGCCAGCAGCCACGTCCCGGGACAGGGAGAGGGTGAAAAACTGTTTTTT. Protein product: CASSHVPGQGEGEKLFF.

The rearrangement joins TRBV11-2 to TRBJ2-2; 8 nucleotides line up with TRBD1. Per the germline V gene, CDR1 is SGHAT and CDR2 is FQNNGV. CDR3 length: 17 amino acids. V was pared by 4 bases and J by 4 bases, with 11 bases of the junction left unmatched. In nucleotides, the CDR3 is TGTGCCAGCAGCTCCCCCGGCAGGGGGCGTACCACCGGGGAGCTGTTTTTT. The encoded protein is CASSSPGRGRTTGELFF.

The chain carries TRBV7-8 and TRBJ2-1; a possible D gene is TRBD1 (6 bases). Trimming took 1 base from V and 1 from J, leaving 8 bases between them. This CDR3 spans 15 amino acids. Germline CDR1 and CDR2: SGHVS and FQNEAQ. The CDR3 sequence is CASSLEGTSYNEQFF. DNA of the CDR3: TGTGCCAGCAGCTTAGAAGGGACATCCTACAATGAGCAGTTCTTC.